The source of this T cell receptor beta chain is a study of blood T cell repertoires in COVID-19. In the study overall: Sample material is recorded as cDNA or gDNA derived from T cells, B-cell-depleted T cells, or PBMCs.

After removal of 5 bases from V and 7 bases from J, the junction contained 9 bases not matched to a gene. This CDR3 region has 14 residues. Germline CDR1 reads GTSNPN; CDR2 reads SVGIG (reference sequence). The protocol was immunoSEQ multiplex PCR, while the TCRdb copy is restricted to in-frame clones and leaves out a portion. The data hold 150,000 or so clones, with around 87% observed a single time. The sequencing input was peripheral blood. This TCR was sampled from a man aged 18 to 30 with acute or convalescent COVID-19. V is TRBV30 and J is TRBJ1-2, with 11 bases fitting TRBD1. The CDR3 spells CAWSTTGTGGGYTF. CDR3 sequence (DNA): TGTGCCTGGTCCACCACCGGGACAGGGGGTGGCTACACCTTC. The complete variable domain, with remaining parts taken from reference TRBV30 and TRBJ1-2, reads SQTIHQWPATLVQPVGSPLSLECTVEGTSNPNLYWYRQAAGRGLQLLFYSVGIGQISSEVPQNLSASRPQDRQFILSSKKLLLSDSGFYLCAWSTTGTGGGYTFGSGTRLTVV.